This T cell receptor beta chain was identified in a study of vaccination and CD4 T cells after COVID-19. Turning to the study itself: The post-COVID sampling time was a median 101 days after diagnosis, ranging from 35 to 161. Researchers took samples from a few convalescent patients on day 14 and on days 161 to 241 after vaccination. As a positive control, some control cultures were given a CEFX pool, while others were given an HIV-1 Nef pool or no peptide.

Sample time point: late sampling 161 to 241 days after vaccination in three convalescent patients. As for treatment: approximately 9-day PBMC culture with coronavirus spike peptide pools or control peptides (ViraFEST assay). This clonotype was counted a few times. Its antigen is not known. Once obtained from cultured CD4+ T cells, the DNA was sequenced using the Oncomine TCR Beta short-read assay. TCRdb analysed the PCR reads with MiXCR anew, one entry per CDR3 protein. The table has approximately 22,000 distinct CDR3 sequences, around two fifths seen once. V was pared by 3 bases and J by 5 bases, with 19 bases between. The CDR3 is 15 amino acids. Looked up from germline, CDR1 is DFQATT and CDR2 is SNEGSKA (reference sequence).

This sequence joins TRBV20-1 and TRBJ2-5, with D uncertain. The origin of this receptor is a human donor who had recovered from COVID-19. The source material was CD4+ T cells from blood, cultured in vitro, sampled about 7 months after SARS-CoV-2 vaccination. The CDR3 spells CSASISTGMRETQYF. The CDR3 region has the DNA TGCAGTGCTAGCATATCGACCGGTATGAGGGAGACCCAGTACTTC.